Listed here is a single TCR beta chain. Antigen unknown. The CDR3 runs to 14 residues. CDR1 is SNHLY and CDR2 is FYNNEI in the germline V gene. Trimming cost V 2 bases and J 10 bases, with 12 bases left between them. These data are taken from a study of OX40 agonist ivuxolimab in advanced cancers. Study as a whole: Age averaged approximately 60 years (range about 23 to 85), and just over 80% were male. The study, taken as a whole, reports: Clonal expansion among partial responders at 0.1-3.0 mg/kg ranked near the lowest.

Generated by immunoSEQ multiplex PCR, the TCRdb table keeps only in-frame clones and is missing some. The sample comprises 40,000 to 55,000 clones, approximately 87% of which are singletons, and approximately 7% rests with the top ten. The TCR sequence derives from an adult with an advanced solid tumor such as melanoma, head and neck, liver or kidney cancer. Sequencing used CD4+ or CD8+ T cells sorted from blood, obtained in a trial of the OX40 agonist ivuxolimab. This sequence joins TRBV2 and TRBJ1-6; TRBD1 is a possible D gene (5 bases). The CDR3 DNA reads as TGTGCCAGCAGTGAATTCTTCGGGGACTCACCCCTCCACTTT. Protein product: CASSEFFGDSPLHF.